The clone carrying this TCR beta chain has ten or more counts. TCRdb recomputed calls from the RT-PCR reads with MiXCR, one row per CDR3 protein. Counted here are about 87,000 distinct CDR3 sequences, around 5% occurring once; the ten biggest clones make up 2.6%. V was trimmed by 7 bases and J by 0 bases, leaving 7 bases between them. This CDR3 has 13 amino acids. The sample belongs to a study of patients and donors after allogeneic stem cell transplantation. Material: blood, either unsorted or a sorted T cell fraction (not recorded which). V usage is TRBV12-3 or TRBV12-4 and J usage is TRBJ1-5; D remains unclear. The source is a human donor who was either an allogeneic HSCT recipient or a stem cell or donor lymphocyte infusion donor (not recorded which). It is not recorded whose cells these are; they may come from a transplant donor. DNA for the CDR3: TGTGCCAGCACCCTAGGTAGCAATCAGCCCCAGCATTTT. Its translation: CASTLGSNQPQHF.